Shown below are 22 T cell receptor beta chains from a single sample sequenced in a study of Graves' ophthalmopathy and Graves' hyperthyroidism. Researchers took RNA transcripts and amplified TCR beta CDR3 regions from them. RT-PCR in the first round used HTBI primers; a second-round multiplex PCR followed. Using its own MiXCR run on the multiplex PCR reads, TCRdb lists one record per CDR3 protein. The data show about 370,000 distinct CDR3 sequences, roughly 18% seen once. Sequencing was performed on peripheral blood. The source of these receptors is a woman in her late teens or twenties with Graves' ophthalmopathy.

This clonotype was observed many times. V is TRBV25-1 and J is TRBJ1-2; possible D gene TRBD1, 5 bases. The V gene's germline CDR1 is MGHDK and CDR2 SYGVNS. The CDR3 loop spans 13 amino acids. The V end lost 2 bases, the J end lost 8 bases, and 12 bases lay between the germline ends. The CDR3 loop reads CASSELGALGYTF. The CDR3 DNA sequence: TGTGCCAGCAGTGAACTAGGGGCACTGGGCTACACCTTC.

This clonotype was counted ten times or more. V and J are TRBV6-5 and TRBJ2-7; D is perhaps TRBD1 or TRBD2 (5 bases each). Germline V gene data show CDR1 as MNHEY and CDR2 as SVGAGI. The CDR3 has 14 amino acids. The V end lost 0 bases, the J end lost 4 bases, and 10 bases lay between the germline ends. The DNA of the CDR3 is TGTGCCAGCAGTTACTCGCAGGGCGGGTACGAGCAGTACTTC. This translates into CASSYSQGGYEQYF.

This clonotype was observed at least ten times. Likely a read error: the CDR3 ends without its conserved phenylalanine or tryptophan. CDR3 loop: CASSLLQGQGQETQYL. DNA of the CDR3: TGTGCCAGCAGTCTACTACAGGGACAGGGGCAAGAGACCCAGTACCTC. The chain employs TRBV27 and TRBJ2-5; 10 bases are shared with TRBD1. The germline gives CDR1 MNHEY, CDR2 SMNVEV (reference sequence). J gave up 2 bases and V 5 bases, and 8 bases lay outside the gene matches. The CDR3 loop spans 16 amino acids.

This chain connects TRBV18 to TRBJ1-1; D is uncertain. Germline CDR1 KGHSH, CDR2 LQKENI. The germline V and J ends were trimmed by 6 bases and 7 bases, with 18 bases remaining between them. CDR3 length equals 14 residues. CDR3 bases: TGTGCCAGCTCCGAACCGGGCCCAGCGGATGAAGCTTTCTTT. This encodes CASSEPGPADEAFF.

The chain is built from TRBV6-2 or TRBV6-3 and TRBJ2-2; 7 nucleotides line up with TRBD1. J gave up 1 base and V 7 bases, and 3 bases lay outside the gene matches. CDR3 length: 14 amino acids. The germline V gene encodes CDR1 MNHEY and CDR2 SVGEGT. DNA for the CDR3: TGTGCCAGCACCGGGACAGAGAACACCGGGGAGCTGTTTTTT. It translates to CASTGTENTGELFF.

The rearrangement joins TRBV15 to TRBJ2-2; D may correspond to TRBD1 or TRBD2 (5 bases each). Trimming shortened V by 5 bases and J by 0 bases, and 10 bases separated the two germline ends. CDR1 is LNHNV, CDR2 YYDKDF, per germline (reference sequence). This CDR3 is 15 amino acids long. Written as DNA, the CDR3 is TGTGCCACCAGCCGGGACCGTACGAACACCGGGGAGCTGTTTTTT. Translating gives CATSRDRTNTGELFF.

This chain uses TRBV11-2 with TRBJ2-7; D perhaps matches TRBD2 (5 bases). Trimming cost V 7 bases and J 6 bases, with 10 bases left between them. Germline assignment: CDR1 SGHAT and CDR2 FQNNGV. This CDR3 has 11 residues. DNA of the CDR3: TGTGCCAGCACCCGGGGAGTCGAGCAGTACTTC. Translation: CASTRGVEQYF.

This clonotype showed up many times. The CDR3 spells CASSPTGRQYF. The CDR3 coding sequence is TGTGCCAGCAGCCCGACGGGCCGACAGTACTTC. This chain joins TRBV7-9 and TRBJ2-7, with D uncertain. In germline, CDR1 is SEHNR, CDR2 FQNEAQ (reference sequence). The CDR3 spans 11 residues. Trimming shortened V by 5 bases and J by 10 bases, and 12 bases separated the two germline ends.

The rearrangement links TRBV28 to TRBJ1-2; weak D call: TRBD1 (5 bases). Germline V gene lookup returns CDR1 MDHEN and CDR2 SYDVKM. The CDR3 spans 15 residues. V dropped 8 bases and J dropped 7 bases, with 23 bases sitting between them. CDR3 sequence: CASYPPGQGLRGYTF. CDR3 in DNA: TGTGCCAGCTACCCCCCCGGGCAGGGCCTTCGTGGCTACACCTTC.

The chain's CDR3 is CSANMGSGNSPLHF. The CDR3 DNA reads as TGCAGTGCCAACATGGGAAGCGGGAATTCACCCCTCCACTTT. The chain combines TRBV20-1 with TRBJ1-6; unclear D gene. This CDR3 contains 14 residues. V lost 6 bases, J lost 7 bases, and 16 bases lay in between. The germline V gene has CDR1 DFQATT and CDR2 SNEGSKA (reference sequence).

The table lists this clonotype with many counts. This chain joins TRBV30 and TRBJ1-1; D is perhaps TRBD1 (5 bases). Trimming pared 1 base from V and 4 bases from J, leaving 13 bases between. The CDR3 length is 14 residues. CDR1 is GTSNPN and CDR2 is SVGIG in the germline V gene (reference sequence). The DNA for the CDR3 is TGTGCCTGGAGTGCGGTCCAGGGTCGCACTGAAGCTTTCTTT. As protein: CAWSAVQGRTEAFF.

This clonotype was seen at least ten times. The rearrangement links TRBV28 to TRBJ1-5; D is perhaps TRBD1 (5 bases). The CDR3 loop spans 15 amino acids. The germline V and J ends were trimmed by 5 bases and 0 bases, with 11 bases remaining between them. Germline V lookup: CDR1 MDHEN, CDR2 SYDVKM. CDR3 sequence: CASSQDTYSNQPQHF. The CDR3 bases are TGTGCCAGCAGTCAGGACACTTATAGCAATCAGCCCCAGCATTTT. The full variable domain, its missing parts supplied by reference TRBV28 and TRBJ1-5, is DVKVTQSSRYLVKRTGEKVFLECVQDMDHENMFWYRQDPGLGLRLIYFSYDVKMKEKGDIPEGYSVSREKKERFSLILESASTNQTSMYLCASSQDTYSNQPQHFGDGTRLSIL.

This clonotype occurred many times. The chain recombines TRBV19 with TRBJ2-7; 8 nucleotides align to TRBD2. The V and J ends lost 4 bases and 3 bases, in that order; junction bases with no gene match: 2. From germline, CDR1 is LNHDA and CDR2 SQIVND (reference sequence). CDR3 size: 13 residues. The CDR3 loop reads CASSRAGDYEQYF. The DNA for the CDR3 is TGTGCCAGTAGTAGAGCGGGAGACTACGAGCAGTACTTC.

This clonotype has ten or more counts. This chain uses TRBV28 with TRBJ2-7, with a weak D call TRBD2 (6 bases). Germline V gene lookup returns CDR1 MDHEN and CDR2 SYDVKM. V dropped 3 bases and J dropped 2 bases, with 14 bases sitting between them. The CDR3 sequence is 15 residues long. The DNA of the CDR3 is TGTGCCAGCAGTTTTGGAGGGGCTCCAACCTACGAGCAGTACTTC. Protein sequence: CASSFGGAPTYEQYF.

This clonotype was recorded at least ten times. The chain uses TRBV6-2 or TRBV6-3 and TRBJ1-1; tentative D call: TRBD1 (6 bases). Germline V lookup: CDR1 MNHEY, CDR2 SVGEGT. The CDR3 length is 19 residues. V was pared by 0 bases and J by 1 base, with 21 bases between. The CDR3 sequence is CASSYSSTPDRFGNTEAFF. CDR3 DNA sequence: TGTGCCAGCAGTTACTCGAGTACCCCCGACAGGTTTGGGAACACTGAAGCTTTCTTT.

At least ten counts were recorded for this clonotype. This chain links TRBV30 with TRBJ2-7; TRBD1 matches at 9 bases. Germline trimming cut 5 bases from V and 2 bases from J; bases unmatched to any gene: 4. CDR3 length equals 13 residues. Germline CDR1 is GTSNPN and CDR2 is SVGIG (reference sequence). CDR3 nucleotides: TGTGCCTGGGGGGGACAGGGTACCTACGAGCAGTACTTC. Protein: CAWGGQGTYEQYF.

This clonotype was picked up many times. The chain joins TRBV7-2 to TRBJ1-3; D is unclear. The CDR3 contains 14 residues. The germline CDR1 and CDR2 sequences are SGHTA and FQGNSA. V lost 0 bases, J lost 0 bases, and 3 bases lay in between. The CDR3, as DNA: TGTGCCAGCAGCTTAGCCCTCTCTGGAAACACCATATATTTT. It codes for CASSLALSGNTIYF.

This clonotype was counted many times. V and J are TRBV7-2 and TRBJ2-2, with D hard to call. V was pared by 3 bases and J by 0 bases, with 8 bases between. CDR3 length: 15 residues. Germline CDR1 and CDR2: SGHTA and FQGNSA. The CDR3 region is CASSLTPTNTGELFF. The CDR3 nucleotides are TGTGCCAGCAGCTTGACACCTACGAACACCGGGGAGCTGTTTTTT.

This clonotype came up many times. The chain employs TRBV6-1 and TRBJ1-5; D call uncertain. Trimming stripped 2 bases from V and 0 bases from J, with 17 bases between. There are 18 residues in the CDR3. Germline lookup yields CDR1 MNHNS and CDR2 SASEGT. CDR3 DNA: TGTGCCAGCAGTGAAATCCCAGATCGAGTTGTTAGCAATCAGCCCCAGCATTTT. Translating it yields CASSEIPDRVVSNQPQHF.

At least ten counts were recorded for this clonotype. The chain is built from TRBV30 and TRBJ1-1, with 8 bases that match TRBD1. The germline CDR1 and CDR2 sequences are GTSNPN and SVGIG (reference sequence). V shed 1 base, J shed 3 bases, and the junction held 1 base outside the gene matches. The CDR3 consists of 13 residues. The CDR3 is CAWSADRDTEAFF. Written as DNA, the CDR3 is TGTGCCTGGAGTGCGGACAGGGACACTGAAGCTTTCTTT.

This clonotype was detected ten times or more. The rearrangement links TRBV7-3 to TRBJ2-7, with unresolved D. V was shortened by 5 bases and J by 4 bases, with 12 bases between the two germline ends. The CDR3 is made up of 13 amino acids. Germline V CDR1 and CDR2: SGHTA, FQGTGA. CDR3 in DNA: TGTGCCAGCAGCCCTCAGATAGGGTACGAGCAGTACTTC. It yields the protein CASSPQIGYEQYF.

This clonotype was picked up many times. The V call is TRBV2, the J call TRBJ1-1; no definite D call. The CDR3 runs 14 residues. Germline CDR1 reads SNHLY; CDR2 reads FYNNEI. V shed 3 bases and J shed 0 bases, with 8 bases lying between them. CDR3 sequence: CASSEVRMNTEAFF. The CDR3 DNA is TGTGCCAGCAGTGAGGTCCGAATGAACACTGAAGCTTTCTTT. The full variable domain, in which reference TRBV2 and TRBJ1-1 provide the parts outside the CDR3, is EPEVTQTPSHQVTQMGQEVILRCVPISNHLYFYWYRQILGQKVEFLVSFYNNEISEKSEIFDDQFSVERPDGSNFTLKIRSTKLEDSAMYFCASSEVRMNTEAFFGQGTRLTVV.